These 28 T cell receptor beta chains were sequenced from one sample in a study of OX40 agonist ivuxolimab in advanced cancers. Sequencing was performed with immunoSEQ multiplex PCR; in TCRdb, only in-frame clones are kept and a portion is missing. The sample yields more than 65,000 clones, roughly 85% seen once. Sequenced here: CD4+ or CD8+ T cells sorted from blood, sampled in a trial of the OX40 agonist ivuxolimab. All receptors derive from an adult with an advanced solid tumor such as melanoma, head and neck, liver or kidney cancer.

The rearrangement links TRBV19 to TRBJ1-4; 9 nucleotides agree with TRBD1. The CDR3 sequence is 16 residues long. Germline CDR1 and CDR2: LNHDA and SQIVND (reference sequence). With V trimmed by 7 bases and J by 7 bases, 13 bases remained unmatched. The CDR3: CASTLLGQGRFEKLFF. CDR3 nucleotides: TGTGCCAGTACCCTTCTAGGACAGGGGCGTTTTGAAAAACTGTTTTTT.

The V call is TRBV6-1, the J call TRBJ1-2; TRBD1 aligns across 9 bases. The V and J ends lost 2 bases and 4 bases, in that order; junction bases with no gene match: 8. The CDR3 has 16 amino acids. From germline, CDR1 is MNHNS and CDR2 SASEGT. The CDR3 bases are TGTGCCAGCAGTGAAAAAGACAGGGGGAACGGCTATGGCTACACCTTC. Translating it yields CASSEKDRGNGYGYTF.

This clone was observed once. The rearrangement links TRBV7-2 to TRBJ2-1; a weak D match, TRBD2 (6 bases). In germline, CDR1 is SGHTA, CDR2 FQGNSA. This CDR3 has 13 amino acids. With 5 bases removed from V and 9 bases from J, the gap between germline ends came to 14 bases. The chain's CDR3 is CASSTSSDGEQFF. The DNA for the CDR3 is TGTGCCAGCAGCACCTCTAGCGACGGTGAGCAGTTCTTC.

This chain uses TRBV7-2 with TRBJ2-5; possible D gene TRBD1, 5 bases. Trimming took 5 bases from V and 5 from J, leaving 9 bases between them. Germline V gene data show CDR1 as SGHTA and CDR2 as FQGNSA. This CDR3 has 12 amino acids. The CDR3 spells CASSQGWETQYF. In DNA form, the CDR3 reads TGTGCCAGCAGCCAGGGTTGGGAGACCCAGTACTTC.

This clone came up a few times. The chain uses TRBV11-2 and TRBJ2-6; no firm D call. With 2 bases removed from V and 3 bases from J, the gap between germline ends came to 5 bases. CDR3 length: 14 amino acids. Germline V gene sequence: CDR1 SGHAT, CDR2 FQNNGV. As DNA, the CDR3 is TGTGCCAGCAGCTTACTCCGTGGGGCCAACGTCCTGACTTTC. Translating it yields CASSLLRGANVLTF.

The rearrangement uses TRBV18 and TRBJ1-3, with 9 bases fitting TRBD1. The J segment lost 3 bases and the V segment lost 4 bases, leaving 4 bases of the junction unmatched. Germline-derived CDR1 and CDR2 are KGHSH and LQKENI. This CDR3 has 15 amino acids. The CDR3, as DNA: TGTGCCAGCTCACTGGACAGGGGAATTGGAAACACCATATATTTT. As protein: CASSLDRGIGNTIYF.

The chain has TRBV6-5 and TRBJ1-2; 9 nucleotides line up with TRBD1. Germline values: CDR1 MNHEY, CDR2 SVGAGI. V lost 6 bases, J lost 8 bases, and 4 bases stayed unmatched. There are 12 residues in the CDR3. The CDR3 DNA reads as TGTGCCAGCAGCGCCACAGGGGGCGGCTACACCTTC. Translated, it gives CASSATGGGYTF.

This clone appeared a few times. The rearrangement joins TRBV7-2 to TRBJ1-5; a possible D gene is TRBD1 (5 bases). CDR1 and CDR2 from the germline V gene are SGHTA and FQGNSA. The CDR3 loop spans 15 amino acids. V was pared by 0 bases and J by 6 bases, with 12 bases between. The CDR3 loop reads CASSLALGASQPQHF. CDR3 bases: TGTGCCAGCAGCTTAGCGTTAGGGGCTAGTCAGCCCCAGCATTTT.

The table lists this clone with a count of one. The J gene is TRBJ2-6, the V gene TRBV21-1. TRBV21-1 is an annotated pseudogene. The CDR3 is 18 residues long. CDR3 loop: CASRRPEPELSGANVLTF. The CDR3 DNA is TGTGCCAGCAGACGACCCGAACCTGAGCTCTCTGGGGCCAACGTCCTGACTTTC.

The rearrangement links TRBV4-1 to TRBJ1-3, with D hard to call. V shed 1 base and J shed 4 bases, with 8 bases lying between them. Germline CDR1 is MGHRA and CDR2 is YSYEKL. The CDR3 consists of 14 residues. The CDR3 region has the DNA TGCGCCAGCAGCCAAGGACGGTTGGGAAACACCATATATTTT. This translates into CASSQGRLGNTIYF.

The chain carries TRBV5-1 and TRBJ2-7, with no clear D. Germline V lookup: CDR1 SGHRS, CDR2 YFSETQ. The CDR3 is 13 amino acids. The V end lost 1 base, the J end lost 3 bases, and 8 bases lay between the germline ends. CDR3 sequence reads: CASSLQQNYEQYF. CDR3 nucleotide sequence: TGCGCCAGCAGCTTGCAACAGAACTACGAGCAGTACTTC.

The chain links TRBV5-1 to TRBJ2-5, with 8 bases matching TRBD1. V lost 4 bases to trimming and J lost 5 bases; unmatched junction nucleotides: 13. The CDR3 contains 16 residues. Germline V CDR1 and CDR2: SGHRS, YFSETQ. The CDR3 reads CASSVLGQGQGETQYF. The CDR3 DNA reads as TGCGCCAGCAGCGTGCTCGGACAGGGTCAGGGGGAGACCCAGTACTTC.

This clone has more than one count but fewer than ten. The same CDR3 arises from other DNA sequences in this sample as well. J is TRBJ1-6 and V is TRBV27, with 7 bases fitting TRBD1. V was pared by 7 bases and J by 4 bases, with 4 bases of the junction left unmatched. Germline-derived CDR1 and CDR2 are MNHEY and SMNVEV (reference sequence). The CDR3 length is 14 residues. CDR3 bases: TGTGCCAGCAAAGGACAGGCTTATAATTCACCCCTCCACTTT. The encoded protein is CASKGQAYNSPLHF.

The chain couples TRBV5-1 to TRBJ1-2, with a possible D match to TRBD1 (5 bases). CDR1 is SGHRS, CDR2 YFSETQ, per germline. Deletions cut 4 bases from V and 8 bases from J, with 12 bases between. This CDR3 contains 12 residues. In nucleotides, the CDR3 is TGCGCCAGCAGCCGGCGAGGGGACGGCTACACCTTC. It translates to CASSRRGDGYTF.

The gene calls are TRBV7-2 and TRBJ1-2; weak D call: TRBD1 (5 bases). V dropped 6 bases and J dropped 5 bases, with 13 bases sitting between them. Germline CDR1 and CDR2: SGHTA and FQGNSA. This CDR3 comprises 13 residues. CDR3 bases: TGTGCCAGCAGTCAAGCGGGGGGGTATGGCTACACCTTC. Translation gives CASSQAGGYGYTF.

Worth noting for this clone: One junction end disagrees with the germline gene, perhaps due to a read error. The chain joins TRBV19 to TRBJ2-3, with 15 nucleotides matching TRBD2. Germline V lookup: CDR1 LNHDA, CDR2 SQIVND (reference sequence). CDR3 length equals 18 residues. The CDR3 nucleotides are TGTGCTAGTAGCATCAGGGGGACTAGCGGGAGGAGGACAGATACGCAGTATTTT. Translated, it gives CASSIRGTSGRRTDTQYF.

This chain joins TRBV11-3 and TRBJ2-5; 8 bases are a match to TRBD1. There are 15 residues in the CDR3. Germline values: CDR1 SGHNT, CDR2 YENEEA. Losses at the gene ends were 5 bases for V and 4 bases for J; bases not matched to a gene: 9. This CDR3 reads CASSPGGWGGETQYF. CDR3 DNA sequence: TGTGCCAGCAGCCCAGGGGGCTGGGGTGGAGAGACCCAGTACTTC.

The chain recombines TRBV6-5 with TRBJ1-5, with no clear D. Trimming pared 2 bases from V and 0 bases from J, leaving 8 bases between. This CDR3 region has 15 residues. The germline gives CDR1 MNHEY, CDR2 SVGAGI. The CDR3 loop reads CASSYSLYSNQPQHF. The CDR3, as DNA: TGTGCCAGCAGTTACAGCTTATATAGCAATCAGCCCCAGCATTTT.

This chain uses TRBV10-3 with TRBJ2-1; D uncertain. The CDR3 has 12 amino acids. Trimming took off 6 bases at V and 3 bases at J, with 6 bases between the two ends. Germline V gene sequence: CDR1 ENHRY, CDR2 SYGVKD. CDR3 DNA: TGTGCCATCAGCAGCGACTACAATGAGCAGTTCTTC. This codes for CAISSDYNEQFF.

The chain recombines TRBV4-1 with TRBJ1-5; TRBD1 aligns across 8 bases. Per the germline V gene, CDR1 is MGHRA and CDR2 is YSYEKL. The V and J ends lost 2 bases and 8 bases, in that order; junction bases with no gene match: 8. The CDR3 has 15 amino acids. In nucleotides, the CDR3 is TGCGCCAGCAGCCAACATGGACAGGGCAGTGAGCCCCAGCATTTT. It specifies CASSQHGQGSEPQHF.

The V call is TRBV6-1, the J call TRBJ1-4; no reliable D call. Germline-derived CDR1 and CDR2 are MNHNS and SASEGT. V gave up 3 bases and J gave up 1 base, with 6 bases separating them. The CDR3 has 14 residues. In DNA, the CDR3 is TGTGCCAGCAGTGACCCCGGAACTAATGAAAAACTGTTTTTT. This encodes CASSDPGTNEKLFF.

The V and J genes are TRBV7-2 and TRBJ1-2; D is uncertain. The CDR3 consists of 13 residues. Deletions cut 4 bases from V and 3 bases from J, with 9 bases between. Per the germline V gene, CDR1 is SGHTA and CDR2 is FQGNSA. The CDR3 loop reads CASSWRTDYGYTF. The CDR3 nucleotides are TGTGCCAGCAGCTGGAGGACGGACTATGGCTACACCTTC.

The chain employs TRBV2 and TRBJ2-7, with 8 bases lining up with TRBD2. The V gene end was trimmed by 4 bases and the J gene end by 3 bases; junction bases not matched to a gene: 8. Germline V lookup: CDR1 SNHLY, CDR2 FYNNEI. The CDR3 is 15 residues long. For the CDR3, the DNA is TGTGCCAGCAGTGGACGTCTAGCGGGTAGCTACGAGCAGTACTTC. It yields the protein CASSGRLAGSYEQYF. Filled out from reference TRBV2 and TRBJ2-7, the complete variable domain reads EPEVTQTPSHQVTQMGQEVILRCVPISNHLYFYWYRQILGQKVEFLVSFYNNEISEKSEIFDDQFSVERPDGSNFTLKIRSTKLEDSAMYFCASSGRLAGSYEQYFGPGTRLTVT.

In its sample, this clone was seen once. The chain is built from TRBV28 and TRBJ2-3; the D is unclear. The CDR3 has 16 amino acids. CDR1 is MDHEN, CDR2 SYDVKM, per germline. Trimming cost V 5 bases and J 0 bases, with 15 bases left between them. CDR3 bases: TGTGCCAGCAGTGTCCAAGGACGGAGTAGCACAGATACGCAGTATTTT. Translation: CASSVQGRSSTDTQYF.

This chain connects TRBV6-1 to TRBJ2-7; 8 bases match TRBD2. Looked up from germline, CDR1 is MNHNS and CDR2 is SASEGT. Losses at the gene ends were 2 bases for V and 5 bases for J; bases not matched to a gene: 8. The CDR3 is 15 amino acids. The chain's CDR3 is CASSENAGGINEQYF. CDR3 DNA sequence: TGTGCCAGCAGTGAAAATGCGGGGGGAATCAACGAGCAGTACTTC.

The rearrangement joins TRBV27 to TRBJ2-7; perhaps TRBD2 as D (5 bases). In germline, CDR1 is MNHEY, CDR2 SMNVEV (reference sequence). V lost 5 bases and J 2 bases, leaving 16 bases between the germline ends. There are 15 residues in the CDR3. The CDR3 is CASSPTTGIAYEQYF. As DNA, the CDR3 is TGTGCCAGCAGTCCGACTACCGGGATCGCCTACGAGCAGTACTTC.

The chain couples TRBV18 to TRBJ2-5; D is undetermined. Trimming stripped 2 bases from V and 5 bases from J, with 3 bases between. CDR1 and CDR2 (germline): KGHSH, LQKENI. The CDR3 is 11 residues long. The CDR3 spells CASSPGETQYF. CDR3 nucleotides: TGTGCCAGCTCACCAGGGGAGACCCAGTACTTC.

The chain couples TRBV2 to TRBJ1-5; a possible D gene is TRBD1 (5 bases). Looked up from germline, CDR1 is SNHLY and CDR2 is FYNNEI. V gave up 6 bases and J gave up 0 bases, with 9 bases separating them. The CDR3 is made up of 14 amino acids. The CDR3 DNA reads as TGTGCCAGCAGACAGGATTATAGCAATCAGCCCCAGCATTTT. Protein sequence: CASRQDYSNQPQHF.